The following is a TCR beta chain sequence with its context. The data stem from a study of blood T cell repertoires in COVID-19. Study details: Sample material is recorded as cDNA or gDNA derived from T cells, B-cell-depleted T cells, or PBMCs.

TCRdb's table, derived via immunoSEQ multiplex PCR, lists solely in-frame clones and lacks some. Of a few hundred thousand clones listed, about 87% are singletons. The CDR3 loop spans 14 amino acids. CDR1 and CDR2 (germline): KGHDR, SFDVKD. Deletions cut 1 base from V and 5 bases from J, with 7 bases between. Sequencing used PBMCs or T cells enriched from blood (not recorded which). J is TRBJ2-2 and V is TRBV24-1, with D hard to call. The receptor was derived from a woman between 45 and 60 years old who had recovered from COVID-19. CDR3 sequence: CATSDFLRTGELFF. The CDR3 bases are TGTGCCACCAGTGATTTCCTGCGGACCGGGGAGCTGTTTTTT.